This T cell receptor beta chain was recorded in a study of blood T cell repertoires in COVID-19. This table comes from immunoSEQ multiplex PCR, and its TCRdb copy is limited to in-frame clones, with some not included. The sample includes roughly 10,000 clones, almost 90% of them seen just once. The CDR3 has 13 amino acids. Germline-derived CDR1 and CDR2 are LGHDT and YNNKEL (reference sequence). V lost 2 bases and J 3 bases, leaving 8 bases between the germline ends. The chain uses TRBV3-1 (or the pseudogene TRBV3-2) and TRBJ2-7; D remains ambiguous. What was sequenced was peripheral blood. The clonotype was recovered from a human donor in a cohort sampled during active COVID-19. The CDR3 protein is CASSQRHDYEQYF. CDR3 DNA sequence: TGTGCCAGCAGCCAAAGACATGACTACGAGCAGTACTTC.